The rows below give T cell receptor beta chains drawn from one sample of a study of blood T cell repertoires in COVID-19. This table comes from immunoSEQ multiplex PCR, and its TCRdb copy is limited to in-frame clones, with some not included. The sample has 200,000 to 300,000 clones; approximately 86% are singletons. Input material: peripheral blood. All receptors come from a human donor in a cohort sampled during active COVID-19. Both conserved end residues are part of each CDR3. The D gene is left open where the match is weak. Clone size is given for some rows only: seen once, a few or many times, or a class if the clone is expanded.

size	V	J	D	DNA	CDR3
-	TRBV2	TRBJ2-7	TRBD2	TGTGCCAGCGCGTTCGCGACTAGCCTCATCTCCTACGAGCAGTACTTC	CASAFATSLISYEQYF
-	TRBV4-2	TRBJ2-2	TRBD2	TGTGCCAGCAGCCCTGGGACTAGCGGTCACCGGGAGCTGTTTTTT	CASSPGTSGHRELFF
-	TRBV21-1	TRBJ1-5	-	TGTGCCAGCCAAACACACCTTAGCAATCAGCCCCAGCATTTT	CASQTHLSNQPQHF
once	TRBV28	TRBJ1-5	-	TGTGCCAGCACCCTTGGGCAGGGATGGCAGCCCCAGCATTTT	CASTLGQGWQPQHF
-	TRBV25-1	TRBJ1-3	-	TGTGCCAGCAGTGAATCTTGGGGCTTTGGAAACACCATATATTTT	CASSESWGFGNTIYF
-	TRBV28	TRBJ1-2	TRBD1	TGTGCCAGCAGTTCACAGGGGGCCTATGGCTACACCTTC	CASSSQGAYGYTF
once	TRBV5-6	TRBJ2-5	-	TGTGCCAGCAGCGATACCGTCGGGAAGGAGACCCAGTACTTC	CASSDTVGKETQYF
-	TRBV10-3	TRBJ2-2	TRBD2	TGTGCCATCGCGGATAGCGGGAGAGCTAAGACCGGGGAGCTGTTTTTT	CAIADSGRAKTGELFF
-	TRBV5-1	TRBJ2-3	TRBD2	TGCGCCAGCCGCGGACTAGCAACAGATACGCAGTATTTT	CASRGLATDTQYF
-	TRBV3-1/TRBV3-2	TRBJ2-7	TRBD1	TGTGCCAGCAGGCAACAGGGGCTTGGTGGCGAGCAGTACTTC	CASRQQGLGGEQYF
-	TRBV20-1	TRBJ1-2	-	TGCAGTGCTTTTATAGGGAGCGGCTACACCTTC	CSAFIGSGYTF
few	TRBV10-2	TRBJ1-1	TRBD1	TGCGCCAGCAACCTAGACAGGGGAGAGAACACTGAAGCTTTCTTT	CASNLDRGENTEAFF
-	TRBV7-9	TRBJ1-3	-	TGTGCCAGCAGCCCAGGGGTTAGCTCTGGAAACACCATATATTTT	CASSPGVSSGNTIYF
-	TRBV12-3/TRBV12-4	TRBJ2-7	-	TGTGCCAGCAGTCTCGGTTTTCAGCGCGAGCAGTACTTC	CASSLGFQREQYF
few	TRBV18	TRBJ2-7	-	TGTGCCAGCTCACCCGGACTGGAGTACGAGCAGTACTTC	CASSPGLEYEQYF
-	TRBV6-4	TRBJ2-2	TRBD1	TGTGCCAGCAGCCTAGACAGGGAAGCCGGGGAGCTGTTTTTT	CASSLDREAGELFF
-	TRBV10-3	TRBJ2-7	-	TGTGCCATCAGTTCCCCGGGGAGCGGGACAACCTACGAGCAGTACTTC	CAISSPGSGTTYEQYF
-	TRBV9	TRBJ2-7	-	TGTGCCAGCAGCCCGAGAACAGGGGCCAGCGGGTTCGACGAGCAGTACTTC	CASSPRTGASGFDEQYF
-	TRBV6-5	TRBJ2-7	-	TGTGCCAGCAGTTACGGCGGTACCTACGAGCAGTACTTC	CASSYGGTYEQYF
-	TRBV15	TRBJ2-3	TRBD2	TGTGCCACCAGCAGAGGAACTAGCGGGAGCACAGATACGCAGTATTTT	CATSRGTSGSTDTQYF
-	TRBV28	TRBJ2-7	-	TGTGCCACAACGCGGGGAGCCTACGAGCAGTACTTC	CATTRGAYEQYF
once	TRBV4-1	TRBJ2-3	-	TGCGCCAGCAGCCAAGTGGGGGGGCGAGGAGGTGGTACGCAGTATTTT	CASSQVGGRGGGTQYF
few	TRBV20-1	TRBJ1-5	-	TGCAGTGCTAGTGCGGGGAGGTATAGCAATCAGCCCCAGCATTTT	CSASAGRYSNQPQHF
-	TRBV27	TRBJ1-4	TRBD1	TGTGCCAGCAGTTTATTCGCAGGGGGCGCCGCGAGGACTAATGAAAAACTGTTTTTT	CASSLFAGGAARTNEKLFF
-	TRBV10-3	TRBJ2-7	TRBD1	TGTGCCACGCAAGTCTTACCACAGGGGGCAGGCTACGAGCAGTACTTC	CATQVLPQGAGYEQYF
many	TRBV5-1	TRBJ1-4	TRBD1	TGCGCCAGCAGCTGGACCACAGGGGGAACTAATGAAAAACTGTTTTTT	CASSWTTGGTNEKLFF
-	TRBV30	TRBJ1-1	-	TGTGCCTGGAGGAGGGCGAACACTGAAGCTTTCTTT	CAWRRANTEAFF
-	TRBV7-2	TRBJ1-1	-	TGTGCCAGCAGCTACATCGCGGGGCCAAGGGGTGAAGCTTTCTTT	CASSYIAGPRGEAFF
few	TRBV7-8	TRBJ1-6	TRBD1	TGTGCCAGCAGCTTAGTGGCAGGGGGGAATTCACCCCTCCACTTT	CASSLVAGGNSPLHF
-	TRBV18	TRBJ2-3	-	TGTGCCAGCTCACTCTCCGGACAAGCCCGACCAGATACGCAGTATTTT	CASSLSGQARPDTQYF
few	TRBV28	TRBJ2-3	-	TGTGCCAGCAAAGAGGGAGTGATGATCGATACGCAGTATTTT	CASKEGVMIDTQYF